Shown below are 10 T cell receptor beta chains from a single sample sequenced in a study of T cells after yellow fever vaccination. TCRdb re-analysed the 5' RACE reads in MiXCR, keeping a single row per CDR3 protein. The table lists roughly 160,000 distinct CDR3 sequences, approximately 6.8% of them singletons. The sequencing used CD4+ T cells sorted from PBMCs, collected about 5 days after the first yellow fever vaccination. These receptors all come from a man between 18 and 35 years old who received the YFV17D yellow fever vaccine.

This chain joins TRBV12-3 or TRBV12-4 and TRBJ1-4, with 10 bases matching TRBD1. Trimming took 7 bases from V and 8 from J; bases not matched to a gene: 7. The CDR3 runs to 14 residues. CDR3 nucleotide sequence: TGTGCCAGCACAATCGACAGGGGGCGCGAAAAACTGTTTTTT. Translating it yields CASTIDRGREKLFF.

With respect to this clonotype: A much larger clone is a single base away; this may be a read error. The chain joins TRBV29-1 to TRBJ2-2; D may be TRBD1 (6 bases). Germline CDR1 SQVTM, CDR2 ANQGSEA. CDR3 length equals 12 residues. CDR3 loop: CSAEVGAGQLFF. The CDR3, as DNA: TGCAGCGCCGAGGTGGGGGCCGGGCAGCTGTTTTTT.

This clonotype was seen a handful of times. The rearrangement joins TRBV5-1 to TRBJ2-1; TRBD1 aligns across 8 bases. The CDR3 extends over 17 amino acids. CDR1 SGHRS and CDR2 YFSETQ come from the germline V gene. Trimming at V came to 0 bases and at J to 3 bases, leaving 8 bases not matched to a gene. Here the CDR3 reads CASSLDPGQALYNEQFF. The CDR3 DNA reads TGCGCCAGCAGCTTGGATCCGGGACAGGCTCTCTACAATGAGCAGTTCTTC.

The table lists this clonotype with a few counts. This rearrangement joins TRBV18 to TRBJ2-1; 7 bases agree with TRBD2. Trimming removed 3 bases from V and 1 base from J; junction bases left unmatched: 3. In germline, CDR1 is KGHSH, CDR2 LQKENI. This CDR3 has 15 residues. CDR3 in DNA: TGTGCCAGCTCACCGAGCGGGGCGTCCTACAATGAGCAGTTCTTC. This gives the protein CASSPSGASYNEQFF.

This clonotype appeared many times. This rearrangement joins TRBV7-6 to TRBJ2-5; D is uncertain. Germline CDR1 and CDR2: SGHVS and FNYEAQ. The ends were cut back, 3 bases at V and 0 bases at J, with 11 bases in the middle. The CDR3 totals 15 residues. DNA for the CDR3: TGTGCCAGCAGCTTGGACGCCGGGTACCAAGAGACCCAGTACTTC. Protein sequence: CASSLDAGYQETQYF.

This clonotype turned up a few times. The V call is TRBV25-1, the J call TRBJ1-4; 7 nucleotides line up with TRBD1. Trimming cost V 5 bases and J 5 bases; bases outside gene matches: 11. CDR3 length: 16 amino acids. CDR1 MGHDK and CDR2 SYGVNS come from the germline V gene. The CDR3 coding sequence is TGTGCCAGCAGTCCTCAGACAGGGCAAGACAATGAAAAACTGTTTTTT. Translating it yields CASSPQTGQDNEKLFF.

Only a few counts were recorded for this clonotype. The J gene is TRBJ1-5, the V gene TRBV28; D not resolved. Deletions cut 9 bases from V and 0 bases from J, with 12 bases between. The CDR3 totals 14 residues. Germline CDR1 MDHEN, CDR2 SYDVKM. The CDR3 protein is CASTPDFSNQPQHF. CDR3 nucleotides: TGTGCCAGTACCCCGGACTTTAGCAATCAGCCCCAGCATTTT.

This clonotype was counted between two and nine times. V usage is TRBV4-1 and J usage is TRBJ1-5; possible D gene TRBD1, 6 bases. V lost 7 bases to trimming and J lost 4 bases, with 20 bases between them. This CDR3 contains 16 residues. Germline values: CDR1 MGHRA, CDR2 YSYEKL. The CDR3 here is CASTTRVGQTNQPQHF. For the CDR3, the DNA is TGCGCCAGCACCACAAGAGTTGGACAGACAAATCAGCCCCAGCATTTT.

This clonotype was recorded many times. The CDR3 sequence: CASLGVTNTEAFF. CDR3 in DNA: TGTGCCAGCCTTGGGGTCACGAACACTGAAGCTTTCTTT. This chain links TRBV6-2 or TRBV6-3 with TRBJ1-1; D remains unclear. CDR3 size: 13 residues. V was shortened by 8 bases and J by 1 base, with 11 bases between the two germline ends. The V gene's germline CDR1 is MNHEY and CDR2 SVGEGT.

Only a few counts were recorded for this clonotype. The rearrangement joins TRBV6-5 to TRBJ2-3; D remains ambiguous. V shed 2 bases and J shed 0 bases, with 9 bases lying between them. Germline V gives CDR1 MNHEY, CDR2 SVGAGI. The CDR3 totals 15 residues. The CDR3 loop reads CASSYAATSTDTQYF. The CDR3 nucleotides read TGTGCCAGCAGTTACGCGGCTACTAGCACAGATACGCAGTATTTT.